This T cell receptor beta chain comes out of a study of graft-versus-host responses after intestinal transplantation. Whole-study context: Each recipient received anti-thymocyte globulin induction, then tacrolimus and steroids for approximately 3 years. Notes on the study in general: Some GvH clones appeared in ileal mucosa or blood before recipient bone marrow. Early after transplant, HvG declines were associated with peak levels of circulating GvH clones.

To note about this clone: Its specificity is unknown.

Profiled with immunoSEQ multiplex PCR; TCRdb holds only in-frame clones, not every one. This sample has 40,000 to 55,000 clones; 90% to 95% occur once, and the top ten carry 4.4%. The V segment lost 4 bases and the J segment 7 bases; nucleotides outside the gene matches: 7. Germline V gene data show CDR1 as SGHNT and CDR2 as YYREEE (reference sequence). This CDR3 region has 13 residues. The TCR comes from a human patient who received an intestinal transplant, so some T cells may come from the graft donor. Specimen: PBMCs, collected 524 days after transplant. V is TRBV5-4 and J is TRBJ2-7, with 8 bases that match TRBD2. CDR3: CASSQAGVREQYF. In DNA, the CDR3 is TGTGCCAGCAGCCAAGCGGGAGTGAGGGAGCAGTACTTC.